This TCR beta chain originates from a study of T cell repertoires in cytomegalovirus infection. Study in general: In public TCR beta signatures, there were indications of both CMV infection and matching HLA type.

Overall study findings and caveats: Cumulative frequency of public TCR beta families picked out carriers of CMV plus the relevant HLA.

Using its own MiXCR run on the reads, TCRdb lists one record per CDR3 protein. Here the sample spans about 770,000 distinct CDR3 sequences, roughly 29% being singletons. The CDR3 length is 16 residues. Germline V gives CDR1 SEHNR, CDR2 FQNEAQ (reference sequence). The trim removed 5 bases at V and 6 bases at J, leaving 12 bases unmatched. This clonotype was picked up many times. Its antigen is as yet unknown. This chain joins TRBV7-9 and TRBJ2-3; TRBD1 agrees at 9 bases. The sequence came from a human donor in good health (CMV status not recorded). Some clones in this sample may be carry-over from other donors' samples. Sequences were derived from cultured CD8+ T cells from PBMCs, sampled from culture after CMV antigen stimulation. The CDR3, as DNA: TGTGCCAGCAGCCCGGACAGGGGCCGGCGGAGCGATACGCAGTATTTT. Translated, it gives CASSPDRGRRSDTQYF.